This is a list of T cell receptor beta chains from one sample in a study of cytomegalovirus exposure and HLA in healthy donors. Here immunoSEQ multiplex PCR was the method, and the copy in TCRdb shows in-frame clones only, minus some. The sample has around 170,000 clones; around 80% are singletons. The sample consisted of PBMCs. These TCRs come from a woman between 50 and 59 years old in good health and CMV-seronegative. CDR3s leave out the opening cysteine and the closing phenylalanine or tryptophan.

CDR3 length | J gene | V gene | CDR3 protein
13 | TRBJ2-7 | TRBV4-1 | ASSQDFIRAYEQY
13 | TRBJ2-5 | TRBV29-1 | SVEGWTGGRETQY
12 | TRBJ1-2 | TRBV10-3 | AISESVEVGGYT
12 | TRBJ2-1 | TRBV6-5 | ATSSGRPSLEQF
17 | TRBJ2-1 | TRBV10-2 | ASKTGGGRNPIKYNEQF
14 | TRBJ2-5 | TRBV28 | ASSFSGETQIETQY
13 | TRBJ1-1 | TRBV30 | AWSSFGRAGTEAF
12 | TRBJ1-4 | TRBV11-1 | ASRPQGVDEKLF
14 | TRBJ2-3 | TRBV27 | ASSLWGSGGSDTQY
15 | TRBJ2-5 | TRBV4-1 | ASSYGEVGGGTETQY
14 | TRBJ2-7 | TRBV30 | ASNSGTSGRAYEQY
11 | TRBJ2-2 | TRBV11-3 | ASSLGGFGELF
12 | TRBJ2-7 | TRBV4-1 | ASSQVDRGYEQY
17 | TRBJ2-7 | TRBV12-5 | ASGLCLGAGGPQCYEQY
11 | TRBJ1-2 | TRBV5-6 | ASSPRHGYGYT
14 | TRBJ2-5 | TRBV5-1 | ASSAASGRAQETQY
13 | TRBJ2-4 | TRBV19 | ASSITGQAGGIQY
11 | TRBJ2-7 | TRBV9 | ASSAFTGDEQY
13 | TRBJ2-1 | TRBV27 | ASSLLESSYNEQF
12 | TRBJ2-5 | TRBV30 | AWSGGQIQETQY
13 | TRBJ1-5 | TRBV6-1 | ASSSWGDSNQPQH
12 | TRBJ2-7 | TRBV27 | ASSLSIGGYEQY
13 | TRBJ1-5 | TRBV4-1 | ASSPQGQGNQPQH
13 | TRBJ2-1 | TRBV4-2 | ASTSAGTRRSEQF
13 | TRBJ2-1 | TRBV28 | ASSLGGRALNEQF
12 | TRBJ1-1 | TRBV19 | ASSIGQGGTEAF
14 | TRBJ2-1 | TRBV4-3 | ASSQAGTRLYNEQF
14 | TRBJ2-3 | TRBV10-3 | AIAGNPSGRGDTQY
14 | TRBJ2-2 | TRBV7-3 | ASSLSSGRRTGELF
12 | TRBJ2-5 | TRBV9 | ASSVAEFKKTQY
11 | TRBJ2-7 | TRBV13 | ASSSGDSYEQY
14 | TRBJ2-5 | TRBV28 | ASSRHGDRALETQY
14 | TRBJ2-3 | TRBV7-3 | ASSLYSGGLSDTQY
12 | TRBJ2-7 | TRBV5-4 | ASSSGGKSYEQY
13 | TRBJ1-4 | TRBV28 | ASSSSGGAYEKLF
13 | TRBJ1-6 | TRBV29-1 | SVQTTGNYNSPLH
13 | TRBJ2-7 | TRBV5-3 | ARSLMTRGAYEQY
12 | TRBJ2-7 | TRBV2 | ASRGGQGGYEQY
14 | TRBJ2-7 | TRBV10-2 | ASSESPSGNSYEQY
10 | TRBJ2-1 | TRBV13 | ASSLAGLEQF
14 | TRBJ2-2 | TRBV29-1 | SVEQRGRGDTGELF
15 | TRBJ2-5 | TRBV5-6 | ASSLYRTSGGQETQY
12 | TRBJ2-3 | TRBV5-1 | ASSIERNTDTQY
13 | TRBJ2-7 | TRBV11-2 | ASSFDEAVAYEQY
15 | TRBJ2-2 | TRBV5-3 | ARTFYRTGGNTGELF
13 | TRBJ2-5 | TRBV5-1 | ASSSDPGLQETQY
13 | TRBJ1-1 | TRBV5-1 | ASSSGGGGPTEAF
20 | TRBJ2-2 | TRBV12-5 | ASGLDRGRGTSGVTNTGELF
11 | TRBJ2-5 | TRBV14 | ASSRLSLGTQY
15 | TRBJ1-2 | TRBV13 | ASSLGGDLKPNYGYT